The entry below gives a single T cell receptor beta chain sequence along with its context. Its target is unknown. Primers used in a second PCR of roughly 6 to 12 cycles were a sample-barcoded 5' primer and a J-beta primer mix. Using its own MiXCR run on the 5' RACE reads, TCRdb lists one record per CDR3 protein. The sample has about 1,400,000 distinct CDR3 sequences, around two fifths seen once. The V end lost 1 base, the J end lost 0 bases, and 10 bases lay between the germline ends. This CDR3 contains 15 residues. CDR1 is SGHDN and CDR2 is FVKESK in the germline V gene. The record originates from a study of blood T cells in healthy people across ages. Overall study results and limits: Higher naive T cell percentage went strongly together with higher TCR beta diversity.

This sequence joins TRBV14 and TRBJ2-7; D remains ambiguous. What was sequenced was blood. The origin of this receptor is a woman aged 18-29 years in good health. The CDR3 nucleotides read TGTGCCAGCAGCCAAGGGCTAGTACCCTCCTACGAGCAGTACTTC. Its protein product is CASSQGLVPSYEQYF.